This entry concerns a single TCR beta chain. Germline V lookup: CDR1 MNHEY, CDR2 SVGEGT. The CDR3 sequence is 20 residues long. Trimming cost V 2 bases and J 0 bases; bases outside gene matches: 11. This sample was taken from a study of T-cell reconstitution after alpha-beta-depleted transplantation in children. Preparing the TCRbeta library involved the use of unique molecular identifiers. TCRdb called the PCR reads again in MiXCR, with one record for every CDR3 protein. The sample consists of hundreds of thousands of distinct CDR3 sequences, more than 20% of them appearing once. This specimen was PBMCs, taken before TCRalphabeta/CD19-depleted stem cell transplant. This sequence originates from a girl aged 2 to 10 with Fanconi anemia, due to receive a stem cell transplant. This chain connects TRBV6-2 or TRBV6-3 to TRBJ2-3; TRBD2 matches at 13 bases. Here the CDR3 DNA reads TGTGCCAGCAGTTACCGGACTAGCGGGAGACTAGCGAAAAGCACAGATACGCAGTATTTT. This translates into CASSYRTSGRLAKSTDTQYF.